A selection of T cell receptor beta chains follows, all from one sample in a study of blood T cell repertoires in COVID-19. Some clones are missing from TCRdb's copy, which holds only in-frame ones; the method was immunoSEQ multiplex PCR. The table lists around 150,000 clones, approximately 88% of them singletons. The sample taken for sequencing was PBMCs or T cells enriched from blood (not recorded which). The receptor set was obtained from a woman aged 55-69 years who had recovered from COVID-19. Each CDR3 is given with its conserved first and last residue. Each record gives: J gene, clone size, D gene, V gene, CDR3 DNA, CDR3 protein. The D gene is left open where the match is weak. Where a row states a size, it is once, few, many or the class of an expanded clone; other rows omit it.

TRBJ1-2,-,-,TRBV5-1,TGCGCCAGCAGCTTGGAACGGTATAACTATGGCTACACCTTC,CASSLERYNYGYTF
TRBJ1-6,-,-,TRBV6-5,TGTGCCAGCAGTTACTCGAAGGGGACACCCCTCCACTTT,CASSYSKGTPLHF
TRBJ1-4,-,-,TRBV28,TGTGCCATTGGACGGGGAGGCACTAATGAAAAACTGTTTTTT,CAIGRGGTNEKLFF
TRBJ1-1,-,-,TRBV5-4,TGTGCCAGCAGCTCCCACGGGGAGACTGAAGCTTTCTTT,CASSSHGETEAFF
TRBJ1-4,-,TRBD1,TRBV15,TGTGCCACCAGCAGCACACAGGGGGTTTCGGTAGAGATTGAAAAACTGTTTTTT,CATSSTQGVSVEIEKLFF
TRBJ1-4,-,-,TRBV9,TGTGCCAGCAGCGTAGGGGGGGCAACTAATGAAAAACTGTTTTTT,CASSVGGATNEKLFF
TRBJ1-2,-,-,TRBV6-5,TGTGCCAGCAGTCCACAACCAGTCTATGGCTACACCTTC,CASSPQPVYGYTF
TRBJ2-3,-,-,TRBV5-1,TGCGCCAGCAGCTTGGGGGACAAACGCACAGATACGCAGTATTTT,CASSLGDKRTDTQYF
TRBJ2-5,-,TRBD1,TRBV2,TGTGCCAGCAGTCAAAGGACAGGGAAAGAGACCCAGTACTTC,CASSQRTGKETQYF
TRBJ2-3,-,-,TRBV11-3,TGTGCCAGCAGCTTAGGGGCCGGAGGGGTAGATACGCAGTATTTT,CASSLGAGGVDTQYF
TRBJ2-5,-,-,TRBV3-1/TRBV3-2,TGTGCCAGCAGCCCCCTCCAGGGCCCGGGGACCCAGTACTTC,CASSPLQGPGTQYF
TRBJ2-7,once,TRBD1,TRBV5-1,TGCGCCAGCAGCCTGACAGGGATCGGCTACGAGCAGTACTTC,CASSLTGIGYEQYF
TRBJ1-5,-,-,TRBV4-1,TGCGCCAGCAGCCAGGATTTCCCGTTAGCGGGTCAGCCCCAGCATTTT,CASSQDFPLAGQPQHF
TRBJ1-2,-,-,TRBV25-1,TGTGCCAGCAGTGAAAACAGGGTCCCTTATGGCTACACCTTC,CASSENRVPYGYTF
TRBJ2-7,-,-,TRBV6-2/TRBV6-3,TGTGCCAGCAGTTACTCGAGTAGGGGCGACGAGCAGTACTTC,CASSYSSRGDEQYF
TRBJ2-3,-,TRBD2,TRBV20-1,TGCAGTGCTAGTCGGGGGGAATCGACAGATACGCAGTATTTT,CSASRGESTDTQYF
TRBJ2-3,-,TRBD2,TRBV9,TGTGCCAGCAGCGTAGATGCTAGCGGACTTCAAGATACGCAGTATTTT,CASSVDASGLQDTQYF
TRBJ1-3,few,-,TRBV2,TGTGCCAGCAGTGAAATGGGGCCGAGCTCTGGAAACACCATATATTTT,CASSEMGPSSGNTIYF
TRBJ1-3,-,-,TRBV30,TGTGCCTGGAGTAGTTGGGGGCTCTCGGGAGGAAACACCATATATTTT,CAWSSWGLSGGNTIYF
TRBJ1-3,-,-,TRBV7-2,TGTGCCAGCAGCTTAGCGACAGTCTCTGGAAACACCATATATTTT,CASSLATVSGNTIYF
TRBJ1-1,-,TRBD1,TRBV28,TGTGCCAGCAGGTTTGACAGGGTGAGGACCTCGAACACTGAAGCTTTCTTT,CASRFDRVRTSNTEAFF
TRBJ2-1,-,TRBD2,TRBV6-2/TRBV6-3,TGTGCCAGCAGCTCCAGCTCTAGCGGGAAGTACAATGAGCAGTTCTTC,CASSSSSSGKYNEQFF
TRBJ2-5,-,-,TRBV6-5,TGTGCCAGCAGGCCGGGCGGAGGAGACCAAGAGACCCAGTACTTC,CASRPGGGDQETQYF
TRBJ1-2,-,-,TRBV3-1/TRBV3-2,TGTGCCAGCAGCCGGAGGGGGGGCAGTAACTATGGCTACACCTTC,CASSRRGGSNYGYTF
TRBJ2-5,-,TRBD2,TRBV7-7,TGTGCCAGCACCTCGTTGTTTCTAGCGGGAGCTCACCAAGAGACCCAGTACTTC,CASTSLFLAGAHQETQYF
TRBJ2-1,-,TRBD1,TRBV6-5,TGTGCCAGCAGGACCCGGGACAGACAAAACAATGAGCAGTTCTTC,CASRTRDRQNNEQFF
TRBJ1-5,once,-,TRBV14,TGTGCCAGCAGCCCCAAACAGGCCACCGGGCATTTT,CASSPKQATGHF
TRBJ2-3,-,TRBD2,TRBV10-3,TGTGCCATCAGTACCATAGCGGGGCTCACAGATACGCAGTATTTT,CAISTIAGLTDTQYF
TRBJ2-2,-,-,TRBV5-4,TGTGCCAGCAGCTCGCCTGCCGGAGGGGGCAGCGGGGAGCTGTTTTTT,CASSSPAGGGSGELFF
TRBJ1-2,-,TRBD1,TRBV28,TGTGCCAGCAGTTTAGGAGCTTTCGGGACGGACAGGGCGGATGGCTACACCTTC,CASSLGAFGTDRADGYTF
TRBJ2-3,-,TRBD2,TRBV5-1,TGCGCCAGCGTTTCTAGCGGCGATACGCAGTATTTT,CASVSSGDTQYF
TRBJ2-3,-,-,TRBV2,TGTGCCAGCAGTGACAGGGTCGGCACAGATACGCAGTATTTT,CASSDRVGTDTQYF
TRBJ1-3,-,-,TRBV28,TGTGCCAGCAGTACCCTTCCCCAGGGCGGCTCTGGAAACACCATATATTTT,CASSTLPQGGSGNTIYF
TRBJ2-1,-,-,TRBV19,TGTGCCAGTAGTATGGGAAGCGGTGCCTACAATGAGCAGTTCTTC,CASSMGSGAYNEQFF
TRBJ2-3,-,TRBD2,TRBV5-6,TGTGCCAGCAGAAGCGGGAGTACGCAGTATTTT,CASRSGSTQYF
TRBJ2-2,-,-,TRBV9,TGTGCCAGCAGCCTAAGAAAGGGCGGACAGCGGTCCGGGGAGCTGTTTTTT,CASSLRKGGQRSGELFF
TRBJ1-2,-,TRBD1,TRBV19,TGTGCCAGTAGTATAGGGGGACAGCCTAACTATGGCTACACCTTC,CASSIGGQPNYGYTF
TRBJ2-3,-,TRBD2,TRBV29-1,TGCAGCGTGGTTTCCGCGGGGGGGAGCACAGATACGCAGTATTTT,CSVVSAGGSTDTQYF
TRBJ2-3,-,TRBD2,TRBV4-1,TGCGCCAGCAGCCCATTACCACTAGCGGGAGTTTGGGGTGCCACAGATACGCAGTATTTT,CASSPLPLAGVWGATDTQYF
TRBJ1-4,-,-,TRBV3-1/TRBV3-2,TGTGCCAGCAGCCCCACAGCCCTTAAAACAAGAGAAAAACTGTTTTTT,CASSPTALKTREKLFF
TRBJ2-2,-,-,TRBV9,TGTGCCAGCAGCGGCCCAGGGGAAGGTAACACCGGGGAGCTGTTTTTT,CASSGPGEGNTGELFF
TRBJ1-1,-,-,TRBV18,TGTGCCAGCTCCCCAACACAGGGAGGGGAAGCTTTCTTT,CASSPTQGGEAFF
TRBJ2-3,once,TRBD2,TRBV7-9,TGTGCCAGCAGCTTAGGCCTGACTAGCGGTAGCACAGATACGCAGTATTTT,CASSLGLTSGSTDTQYF
TRBJ2-7,-,TRBD1,TRBV7-9,TGTGCCAGCAGCTCCGGAGGTGGGACAGGGACCTACGAGCAGTACTTC,CASSSGGGTGTYEQYF
TRBJ2-3,-,-,TRBV5-1,TGCGCCAGCAGCTCCGTGGGAGGGGGGTTCACAGATACGCAGTATTTT,CASSSVGGGFTDTQYF
TRBJ2-7,few,-,TRBV14,TGTGCCAGCAGCCAACTACCCCGGACTACGGCGGGGTACTACGAGCAGTACTTC,CASSQLPRTTAGYYEQYF
TRBJ1-5,-,-,TRBV27,TGTGCCAGCAATGCTTCAGGGCGGAATCAGCCCCAGCATTTT,CASNASGRNQPQHF
TRBJ1-2,-,-,TRBV12-3/TRBV12-4,TGTGCCAGCAGGGGAGGGTCTAGCTATGGCTACACCTTC,CASRGGSSYGYTF
TRBJ2-1,-,TRBD2,TRBV7-3,TGTGCCAGCAGCCGCAACGGCGGGGGAAACAATGAGCAGTTCTTC,CASSRNGGGNNEQFF
TRBJ1-3,few,-,TRBV11-2,TGTGCCAGCAGCTTAGATCCTTCCGGAAACACCATATATTTT,CASSLDPSGNTIYF
TRBJ2-7,-,TRBD2,TRBV27,TGTGCCAGCAAACGGAGCGGGAGGGCCCGGGGGATTTCCTACGAGCAGTACTTC,CASKRSGRARGISYEQYF
TRBJ2-3,once,TRBD1,TRBV5-1,TGCGCCAGCAGCTTGGAAAGACTACTCACAGGGGGCCAGGACTCAGATACGCAGTATTTT,CASSLERLLTGGQDSDTQYF
TRBJ2-3,-,-,TRBV2,TGTGCCAGCAGTGAAGGACGAGGTCGGGGGGATACGCAGTATTTT,CASSEGRGRGDTQYF
TRBJ1-5,-,-,TRBV19,TGTGCCAGTAGTTCGGGGGGATCTAGCAATCAGCCCCAGCATTTT,CASSSGGSSNQPQHF
TRBJ2-7,few,TRBD2,TRBV7-8,TGTGCCAGCAGCTATAGCGGGGGATCCTACGAGCAGTACTTC,CASSYSGGSYEQYF